A single sample gave rise to the 6 T cell receptor beta chains below, sequenced in a study of T-cell reconstitution after alpha-beta-depleted transplantation in children. This sample's TCRbeta library carried unique molecular identifier barcodes. One entry per CDR3 protein results from TCRdb running MiXCR on the PCR reads. The table has about 830,000 distinct CDR3 sequences, roughly 15% seen once; the top ten hold 5%. The sample in question was PBMCs, mostly from graft donor cells, obtained 360 days after TCRalphabeta/CD19-depleted stem cell transplant. The source is a male patient under 18 who had a stem cell transplant for acute lymphoblastic leukemia, so the T cells may come from the graft donor.

The chain has TRBV27 and TRBJ2-7; unclear D gene. The CDR3 totals 14 residues. V was pared by 2 bases and J by 6 bases, with 14 bases between. Germline lookup yields CDR1 MNHEY and CDR2 SMNVEV (reference sequence). CDR3 coding DNA: TGTGCCAGCAGTTTACAGATCTTCTACGCCGAGCAGTACTTC. Its translation: CASSLQIFYAEQYF.

The chain combines TRBV27 with TRBJ2-7, with D perhaps TRBD1 (5 bases). Per germline, CDR1 MNHEY and CDR2 SMNVEV (reference sequence). The CDR3 spans 15 residues. The germline V and J ends were trimmed by 3 bases and 2 bases, with 14 bases remaining between them. CDR3 bases: TGTGCCAGCAGTTTTAGGCAGGGCACCCCCTACGAGCAGTACTTC. Translation: CASSFRQGTPYEQYF.

The V and J genes are TRBV5-1 and TRBJ2-7; possibly TRBD1 for D (6 bases). The germline CDR1 and CDR2 sequences are SGHRS and YFSETQ. V gave up 5 bases and J gave up 7 bases, with 13 bases separating them. The CDR3 runs to 12 residues. The CDR3 loop is CASRYRTDEQYF. CDR3 in DNA: TGCGCCAGCAGATACCGGACAGATGAGCAGTACTTC.

The CDR3 loop is CSARGTAARRAYNEQFF. For the CDR3, the DNA is TGCAGTGCTAGGGGTACGGCGGCGCGAAGAGCTTACAATGAGCAGTTCTTC. The chain combines TRBV20-1 with TRBJ2-1; D ambiguous. With 3 bases removed from V and 4 bases from J, the gap between germline ends came to 22 bases. The CDR3 extends over 17 amino acids. Germline CDR1 and CDR2: DFQATT and SNEGSKA (reference sequence).

This clonotype was seen more than once but under ten times. The V call is TRBV9, the J call TRBJ2-5; no definite D call. This CDR3 is built from 15 residues. The V end lost 0 bases, the J end lost 4 bases, and 13 bases lay between the germline ends. Per germline, CDR1 SGDLS and CDR2 YYNGEE. The CDR3 here is CASSVGWASRETQYF. CDR3 nucleotides: TGTGCCAGCAGCGTAGGGTGGGCAAGCAGAGAGACCCAGTACTTC.

The chain employs TRBV2 and TRBJ2-4, with D maybe TRBD2 (5 bases). This CDR3 region has 14 residues. The V gene lost 0 bases and the J gene lost 8 bases, with 11 bases spanning the gap. Per germline, CDR1 SNHLY and CDR2 FYNNEI. CDR3 amino acids: CASSEALLGDIQYF. CDR3 coding DNA: TGTGCCAGCAGTGAAGCGCTTCTGGGAGACATTCAGTACTTC.